The clone carrying this T cell receptor beta chain was recorded many times. These data belong to a study of T cells in Graves' hyperthyroidism and ophthalmopathy. The TCR beta CDR3 regions underwent amplification using RNA transcripts as the source. The HTBI primer set drove a first-round RT-PCR of the TCR CDR3. MiXCR, run by TCRdb on the multiplex PCR reads, gives a single entry per CDR3 protein. The profile covers almost 600,000 distinct CDR3 sequences, with 11% to 15% appearing a single time and 5.5% to 7.5% taken by the ten largest. Germline CDR1 SGDLS, CDR2 YYNGEE. The V gene lost 4 bases and the J gene lost 7 bases, with 15 bases spanning the gap. The CDR3 sequence is 14 residues long.

Sequencing was done on a sample of blood. This chain links TRBV9 with TRBJ2-1; perhaps TRBD1 as D (6 bases). This clonotype originated in a woman younger than 45 with Graves' hyperthyroidism that later progressed to Graves' ophthalmopathy. CDR3 sequence: CASSSRDIINEQFF. CDR3 in DNA: TGTGCCAGCAGCAGCCGGGACATTATTAATGAGCAGTTCTTC.